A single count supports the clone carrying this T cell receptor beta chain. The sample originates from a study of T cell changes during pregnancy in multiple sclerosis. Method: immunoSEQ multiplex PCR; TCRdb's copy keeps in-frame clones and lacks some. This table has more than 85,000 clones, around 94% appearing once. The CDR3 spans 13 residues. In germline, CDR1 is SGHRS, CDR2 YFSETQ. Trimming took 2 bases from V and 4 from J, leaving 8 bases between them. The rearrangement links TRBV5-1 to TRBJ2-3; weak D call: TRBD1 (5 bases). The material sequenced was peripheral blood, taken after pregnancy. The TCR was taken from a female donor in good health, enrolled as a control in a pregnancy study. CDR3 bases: TGCGCCAGCAGCTTAATGGGGCCAGATACGCAGTATTTT. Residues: CASSLMGPDTQYF.